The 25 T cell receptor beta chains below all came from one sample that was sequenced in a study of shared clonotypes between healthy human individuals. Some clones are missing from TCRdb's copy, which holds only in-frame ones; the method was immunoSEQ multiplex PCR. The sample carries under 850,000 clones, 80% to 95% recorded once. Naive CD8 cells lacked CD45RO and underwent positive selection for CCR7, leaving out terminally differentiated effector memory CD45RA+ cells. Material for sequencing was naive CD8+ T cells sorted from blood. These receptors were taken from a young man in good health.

CDR3 coding DNA: TGTGCCAGCAGTCCAACAGGGGTCTCCTACGAGCAGTACTTC. This codes for CASSPTGVSYEQYF. J is TRBJ2-7 and V is TRBV27, with 7 bases lining up with TRBD1. CDR1 MNHEY and CDR2 SMNVEV come from the germline V gene (reference sequence). With 5 bases clipped from V and 0 bases from J, the junction kept 4 bases outside the gene matches. This CDR3 is built from 14 residues.

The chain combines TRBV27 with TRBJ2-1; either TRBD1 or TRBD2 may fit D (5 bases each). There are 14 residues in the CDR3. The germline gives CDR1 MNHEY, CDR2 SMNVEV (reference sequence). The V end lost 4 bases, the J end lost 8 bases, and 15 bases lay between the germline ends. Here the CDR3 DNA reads TGTGCCAGCAGTTGGGGGAGCGGTAGAGATGAGCAGTTCTTC. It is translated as CASSWGSGRDEQFF.

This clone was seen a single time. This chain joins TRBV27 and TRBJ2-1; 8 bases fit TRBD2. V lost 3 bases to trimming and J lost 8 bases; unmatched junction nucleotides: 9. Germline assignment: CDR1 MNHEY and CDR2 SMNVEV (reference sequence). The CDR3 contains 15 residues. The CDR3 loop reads CASSLSTGGFDEQFF. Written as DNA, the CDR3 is TGTGCCAGCAGTTTGTCAACGGGAGGGTTCGATGAGCAGTTCTTC.

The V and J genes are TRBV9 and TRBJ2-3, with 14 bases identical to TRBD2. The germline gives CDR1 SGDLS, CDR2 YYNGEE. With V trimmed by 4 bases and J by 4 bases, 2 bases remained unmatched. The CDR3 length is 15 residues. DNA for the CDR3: TGTGCCAGCAGCAAGGGACTAGCGGGGGCAGATACGCAGTATTTT. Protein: CASSKGLAGADTQYF. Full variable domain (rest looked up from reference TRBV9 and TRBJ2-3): DSGVTQTPKHLITATGQRVTLRCSPRSGDLSVYWYQQSLDQGLQFLIQYYNGEERAKGNILERFSAQQFPDLHSELNLSSLELGDSALYFCASSKGLAGADTQYFGPGTRLTVL.

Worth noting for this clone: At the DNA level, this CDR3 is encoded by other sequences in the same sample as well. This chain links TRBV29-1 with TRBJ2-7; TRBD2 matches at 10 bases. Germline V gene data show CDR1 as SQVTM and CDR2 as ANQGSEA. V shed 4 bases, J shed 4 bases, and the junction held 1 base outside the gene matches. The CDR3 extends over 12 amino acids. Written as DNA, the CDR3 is TGCAGCGTTGGGACTAGCGGATACGAGCAGTACTTC. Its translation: CSVGTSGYEQYF.

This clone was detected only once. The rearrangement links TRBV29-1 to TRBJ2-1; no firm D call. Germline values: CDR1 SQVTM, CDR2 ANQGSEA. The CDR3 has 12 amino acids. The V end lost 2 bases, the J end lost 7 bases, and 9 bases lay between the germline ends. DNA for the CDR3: TGCAGCGTTGAAAGCTTGGAGAATGAGCAGTTCTTC. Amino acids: CSVESLENEQFF.

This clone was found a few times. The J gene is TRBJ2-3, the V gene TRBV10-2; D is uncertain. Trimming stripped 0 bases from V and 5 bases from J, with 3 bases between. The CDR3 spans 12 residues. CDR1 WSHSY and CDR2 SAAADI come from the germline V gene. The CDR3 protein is CASSESEDTQYF. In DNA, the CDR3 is TGCGCCAGCAGTGAGTCTGAAGATACGCAGTATTTT.

CDR3 residues: CASSKVGDNEQFF. The CDR3 coding sequence is TGCGCCAGCAGCAAGGTTGGGGACAATGAGCAGTTCTTC. This chain connects TRBV4-1 to TRBJ2-1; D gene uncertain. This CDR3 contains 13 residues. The germline V gene encodes CDR1 MGHRA and CDR2 YSYEKL. Trimming took 5 bases from V and 5 from J, leaving 10 bases between them.

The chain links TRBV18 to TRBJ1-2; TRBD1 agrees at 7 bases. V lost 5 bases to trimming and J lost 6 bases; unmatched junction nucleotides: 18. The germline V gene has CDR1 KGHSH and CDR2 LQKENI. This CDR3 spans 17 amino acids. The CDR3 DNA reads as TGTGCCAGCTCAGCAAGGGACAGTCGGGAATATTTAGATGGCTACACCTTC. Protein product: CASSARDSREYLDGYTF.

The DNA for the CDR3 is TGTGCCAGCAGCCTGGGTCCAGGGCCGGTCCAAGAGACCCAGTACTTC. Protein product: CASSLGPGPVQETQYF. The J gene is TRBJ2-5, the V gene TRBV5-8, with D perhaps matching TRBD1 (5 bases). CDR1 SGHTS and CDR2 YDEGEE come from the germline V gene. The CDR3 has 16 residues. Trimming left V 4 bases short and J 1 base short, with 17 bases between.

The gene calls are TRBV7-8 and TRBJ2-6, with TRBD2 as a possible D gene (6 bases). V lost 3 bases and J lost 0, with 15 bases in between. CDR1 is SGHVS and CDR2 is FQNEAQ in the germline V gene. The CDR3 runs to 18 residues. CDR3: CASSFPRDFLSGANVLTF. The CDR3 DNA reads TGTGCCAGCAGCTTCCCCAGGGACTTTCTCTCTGGGGCCAACGTCCTGACTTTC.

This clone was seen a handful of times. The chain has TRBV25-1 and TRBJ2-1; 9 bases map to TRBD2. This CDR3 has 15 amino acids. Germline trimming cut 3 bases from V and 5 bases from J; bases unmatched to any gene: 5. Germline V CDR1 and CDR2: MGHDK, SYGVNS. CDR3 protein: CASSDLAGLHNEQFF. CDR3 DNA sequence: TGTGCCAGCAGTGATCTAGCGGGACTCCACAATGAGCAGTTCTTC.

CDR3 region: CASSPYPNTGELFF. In nucleotides, the CDR3 is TGTGCCAGCAGCCCTTACCCGAACACCGGGGAGCTGTTTTTT. The chain links TRBV11-2 to TRBJ2-2; D gene ambiguous. Looked up from germline, CDR1 is SGHAT and CDR2 is FQNNGV. The CDR3 runs to 14 residues. V shed 5 bases and J shed 0 bases, with 7 bases lying between them.

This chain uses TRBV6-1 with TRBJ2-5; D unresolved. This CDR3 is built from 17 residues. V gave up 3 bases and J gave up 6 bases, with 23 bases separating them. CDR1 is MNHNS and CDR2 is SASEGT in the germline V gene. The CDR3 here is CASSDTQHHPKIKTQYF. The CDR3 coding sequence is TGTGCCAGCAGTGATACCCAACATCACCCAAAAATAAAGACCCAGTACTTC.

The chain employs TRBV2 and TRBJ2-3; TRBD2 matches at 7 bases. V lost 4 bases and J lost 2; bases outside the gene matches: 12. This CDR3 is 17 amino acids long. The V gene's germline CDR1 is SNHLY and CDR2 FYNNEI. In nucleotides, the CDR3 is TGTGCCAGCAGTGGTGTTAGGACTAGTCCACACACAGATACGCAGTATTTT. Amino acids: CASSGVRTSPHTDTQYF.

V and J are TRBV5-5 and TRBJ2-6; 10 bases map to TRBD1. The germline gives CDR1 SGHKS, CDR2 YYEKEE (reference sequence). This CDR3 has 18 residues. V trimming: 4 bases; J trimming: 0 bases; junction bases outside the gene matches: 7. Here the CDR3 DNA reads TGTGCCAGCAGCCCTCCGGACAGGGGGTTCTCTGGGGCCAACGTCCTGACTTTC. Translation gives CASSPPDRGFSGANVLTF.

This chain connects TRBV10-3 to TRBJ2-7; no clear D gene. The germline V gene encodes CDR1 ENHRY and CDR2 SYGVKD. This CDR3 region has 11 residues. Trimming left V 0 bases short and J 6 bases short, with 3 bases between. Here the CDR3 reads CAISESVEQYF. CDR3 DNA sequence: TGTGCCATCAGTGAGTCGGTCGAGCAGTACTTC.

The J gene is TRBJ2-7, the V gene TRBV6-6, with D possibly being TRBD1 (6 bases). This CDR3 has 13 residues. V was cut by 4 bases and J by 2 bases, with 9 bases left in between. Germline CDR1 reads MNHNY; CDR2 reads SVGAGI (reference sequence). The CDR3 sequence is CASSSRTAYEQYF. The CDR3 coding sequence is TGTGCCAGCAGTTCCCGGACAGCCTACGAGCAGTACTTC.

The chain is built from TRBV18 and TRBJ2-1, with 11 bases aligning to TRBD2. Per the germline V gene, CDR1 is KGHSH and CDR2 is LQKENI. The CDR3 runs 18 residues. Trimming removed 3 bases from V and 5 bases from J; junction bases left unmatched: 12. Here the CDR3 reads CASSPSGLAGGSNNEQFF. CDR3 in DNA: TGTGCCAGCTCACCGTCCGGACTAGCGGGCGGTTCAAACAATGAGCAGTTCTTC.

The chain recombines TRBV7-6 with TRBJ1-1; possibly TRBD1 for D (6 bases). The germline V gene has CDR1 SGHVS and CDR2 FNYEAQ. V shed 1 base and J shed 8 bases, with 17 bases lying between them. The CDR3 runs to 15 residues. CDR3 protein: CASSLVGGTQEEAFF. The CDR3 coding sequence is TGTGCCAGCAGCTTAGTAGGGGGGACACAAGAAGAAGCTTTCTTT.

The CDR3 nucleotides are TGTGCCAGCAGTGAAGACAGGAGCTATTCTGCGAAACTGTTTTTT. It specifies CASSEDRSYSAKLFF. The genes are TRBV6-1 and TRBJ1-4; D is perhaps TRBD1 (5 bases). Between the trimmed V and J ends, which lost 1 base and 11 bases, there was a span of 17 bases. The CDR3 length is 15 residues. Germline loops: CDR1 MNHNS, CDR2 SASEGT.

CDR3 coding DNA: TGTGCCAGCAGTTACAAGGGCAGGAGCACAGATACGCAGTATTTT. This encodes CASSYKGRSTDTQYF. This rearrangement joins TRBV6-5 to TRBJ2-3; D is unresolved. Germline CDR1 and CDR2: MNHEY and SVGAGI. V was shortened by 2 bases and J by 0 bases, with 9 bases between the two germline ends. The length of the CDR3 is 15 residues.

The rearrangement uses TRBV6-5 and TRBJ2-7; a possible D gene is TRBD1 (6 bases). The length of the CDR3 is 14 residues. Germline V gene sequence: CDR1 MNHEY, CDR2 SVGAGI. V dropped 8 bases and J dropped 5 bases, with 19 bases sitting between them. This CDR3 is CASRNQGILNEQYF. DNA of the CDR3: TGTGCCAGCCGAAATCAGGGGATCCTCAACGAGCAGTACTTC.

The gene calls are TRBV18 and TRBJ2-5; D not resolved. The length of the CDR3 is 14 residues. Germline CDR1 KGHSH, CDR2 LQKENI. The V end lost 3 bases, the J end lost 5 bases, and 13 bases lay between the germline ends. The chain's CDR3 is CASSPEVLWETQYF. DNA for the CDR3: TGTGCCAGCTCACCTGAGGTCCTTTGGGAGACCCAGTACTTC.

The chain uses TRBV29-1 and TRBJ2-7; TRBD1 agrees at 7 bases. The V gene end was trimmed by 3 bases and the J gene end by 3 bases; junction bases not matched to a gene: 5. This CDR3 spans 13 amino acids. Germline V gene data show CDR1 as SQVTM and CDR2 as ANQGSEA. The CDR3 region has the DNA TGCAGCGTTGATGAACAGGGGCGCTACGAGCAGTACTTC. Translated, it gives CSVDEQGRYEQYF.